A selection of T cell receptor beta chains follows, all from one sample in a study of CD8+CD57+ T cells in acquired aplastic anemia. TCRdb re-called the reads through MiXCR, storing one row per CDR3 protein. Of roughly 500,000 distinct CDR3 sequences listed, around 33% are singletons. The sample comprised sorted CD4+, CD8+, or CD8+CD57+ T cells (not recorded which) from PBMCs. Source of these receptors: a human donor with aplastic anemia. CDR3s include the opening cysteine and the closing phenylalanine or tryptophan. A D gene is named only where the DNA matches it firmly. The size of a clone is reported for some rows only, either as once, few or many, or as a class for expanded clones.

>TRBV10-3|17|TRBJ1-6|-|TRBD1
TGTGCCAGCGAAAGAAACAGGGGGAGCTCCTATAATTCACCCCTCCACTTT
CASERNRGSSYNSPLHF
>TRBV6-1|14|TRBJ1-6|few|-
TGTGCCAGCACGGGTCTTCGGTTGAATTCACCCCTCCACTTT
CASTGLRLNSPLHF
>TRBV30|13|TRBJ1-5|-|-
TGTGCCTGGAGTGCGGAAACAGCCCAGGCCCAGCATTTT
CAWSAETAQAQHF
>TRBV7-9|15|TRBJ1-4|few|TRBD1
TGTGCCAGCAGCACCGGGACAGGGGTTTATGAAAAACTGTTTTTT
CASSTGTGVYEKLFF
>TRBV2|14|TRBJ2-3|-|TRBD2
TGTGCCAGCACACTAGCGGGGGGGAACAATGAGCAGTATTTT
CASTLAGGNNEQYF
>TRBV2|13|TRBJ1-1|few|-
TGTGCCAGCAGTTTGACAGGCTCTCAGCGAGCTTTCTTT
CASSLTGSQRAFF
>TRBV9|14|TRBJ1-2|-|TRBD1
TGTGCCAGCAGCATTGCAGGGGGCGCGGGTGGCTACACCTTC
CASSIAGGAGGYTF
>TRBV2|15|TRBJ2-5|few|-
TGTGCCAGCAGGGACCCCGGGGGCCACCAAGAGACCCAGTACTTC
CASRDPGGHQETQYF
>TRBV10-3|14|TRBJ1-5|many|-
TGTGCCATCAGTGAGGGGGGTGGTAATCAGCCCCAGCATTTT
CAISEGGGNQPQHF
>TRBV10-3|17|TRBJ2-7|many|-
TGTGCCATCAGTGTGATGGGATTCGCCGTGAGCTCCTACGAGCAGTACTTC
CAISVMGFAVSSYEQYF
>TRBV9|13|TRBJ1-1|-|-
TGTGCCAGCAGCGTAGGGGCTTACACTGAAGCTTTCTTT
CASSVGAYTEAFF
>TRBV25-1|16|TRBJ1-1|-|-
TGTGCCAGCAGTGGATCGGGCGGGAAGACCTACACTGAAGCTTTCTTT
CASSGSGGKTYTEAFF
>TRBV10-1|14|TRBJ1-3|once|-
TGCGCCAGCACCCAGACAGGCTCTGGAAACACCATATATTTT
CASTQTGSGNTIYF
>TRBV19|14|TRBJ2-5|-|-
TGTGCCAGTAGTATGTTGGGCAGGGAAGAGACCCAGTACTTC
CASSMLGREETQYF
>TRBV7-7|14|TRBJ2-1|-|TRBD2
TGTGCTAGCAGCTCCGGGGGGACGGGAAATGAGCAGTTCTTC
CASSSGGTGNEQFF
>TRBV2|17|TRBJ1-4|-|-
TGTGCCAGCAGTGAAGAGGCAATGAGACTCCTGAATGAAAAACTGTTTTTT
CASSEEAMRLLNEKLFF
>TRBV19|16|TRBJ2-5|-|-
TGTGCCAGTAGGGACTCGCGGGCCTTGGGAAAAGAGACCCAGTACTTC
CASRDSRALGKETQYF
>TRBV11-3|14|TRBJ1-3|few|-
TGTGCCGACCCCCTCAAGGCCTCTGGAAACACCATATATTTT
CADPLKASGNTIYF
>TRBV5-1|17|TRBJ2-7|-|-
TGCGCCAGCAGCTCCGGAACCGGGACCCGTAGCTCCTACGAGCAGTACTTC
CASSSGTGTRSSYEQYF
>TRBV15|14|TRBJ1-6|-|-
TGTGCCACGGGGATGGGGGGCGCTTATTCACCCCTCCACTTT
CATGMGGAYSPLHF
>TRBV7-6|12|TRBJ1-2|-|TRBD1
TGTGTCAGCAGCTTACAGGGGCGAGGCTACACCTTC
CVSSLQGRGYTF
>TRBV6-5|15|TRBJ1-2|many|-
TGTGCCAGCAGTTACGTGGGCAGGGAGGACTATGGCTACACCTTC
CASSYVGREDYGYTF
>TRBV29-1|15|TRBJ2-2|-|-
TGCAGCGCCCTCCGGCAGGGAGCGAACACCGGGGAGCTGTTTTTT
CSALRQGANTGELFF
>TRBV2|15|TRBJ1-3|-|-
TGTGCCAGCAGTTTATCGCGGACTGCGGGAAACACCATATATTTT
CASSLSRTAGNTIYF
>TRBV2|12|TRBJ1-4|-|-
TGTGCCAGCACCTCAACTAATGAAAAACTGTTTTTT
CASTSTNEKLFF
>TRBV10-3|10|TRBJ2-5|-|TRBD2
TGTGCCAGCAGTGGGACTAGGTTGATCTTC
CASSGTRLIF
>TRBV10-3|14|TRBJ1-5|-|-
TGTGCCATCAGTGGCCCGGACCTGAGTCAGCCCCAGCATTTT
CAISGPDLSQPQHF
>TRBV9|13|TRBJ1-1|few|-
TGTGCCAGCAGCGTAAGTCCGAACACTGAAGCTTTCTTT
CASSVSPNTEAFF
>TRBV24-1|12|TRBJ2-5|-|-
TGTGCTAGGGGAGCGGTCCAAGAGACCCAGTACTTC
CARGAVQETQYF
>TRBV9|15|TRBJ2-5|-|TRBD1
TGTGCCAGCAGCGTAGCAGACAGGGGGCAAGAGACCCAGTACTTC
CASSVADRGQETQYF
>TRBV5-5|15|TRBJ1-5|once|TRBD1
TGTGCCAGCAGTACGACAGGGATGAGCAATCAGCCCCAGCATTTT
CASSTTGMSNQPQHF
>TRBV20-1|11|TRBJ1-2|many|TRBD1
TGCAGTGCTTCCAGGGGGCAAAGCTACACCTTC
CSASRGQSYTF
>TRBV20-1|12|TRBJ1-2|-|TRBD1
TGCAGTGCTCAGACAGGGGATCATGGCTACACCTTC
CSAQTGDHGYTF
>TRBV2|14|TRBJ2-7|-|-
TGTGCCAGCAGTGAAGAGCGAGGCAGGCGGGAGCAGTACTTC
CASSEERGRREQYF
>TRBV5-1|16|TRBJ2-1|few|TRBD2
TGCGCCAGCAGCTCCACCACTAGCGGGGGGTACAATGAGCAGTTCTTC
CASSSTTSGGYNEQFF
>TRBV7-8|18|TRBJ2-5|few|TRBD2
TGTGCCAGCAGCGACTACCATTTTAGGACTAGGATCGGTGAGACCCAGTACTTC
CASSDYHFRTRIGETQYF
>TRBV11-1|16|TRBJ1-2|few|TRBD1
TGTGCCAGCAGCTTAGCCCCACAGGGGAGTCACTATGGCTACACCTTC
CASSLAPQGSHYGYTF
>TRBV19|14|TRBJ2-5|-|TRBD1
TGTGCCAGTAGTATAGATCTACAGGGGGAGACCCAGTACTTC
CASSIDLQGETQYF
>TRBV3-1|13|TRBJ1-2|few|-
TGTGCCAGCAGCCGTGATCCAGGGTACGGCTACACCTTC
CASSRDPGYGYTF
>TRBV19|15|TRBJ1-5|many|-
TGTGCCAGTAGTATGTTAGCCAGGGGCAATCAGCCCCAGCATTTT
CASSMLARGNQPQHF
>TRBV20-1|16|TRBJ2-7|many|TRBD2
TGCAGTGCTAGAGTTCTTCTAGCGGGAGGTGTCTACGAGCAGTACTTC
CSARVLLAGGVYEQYF
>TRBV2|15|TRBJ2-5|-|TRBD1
TGTGCCAGCAGTGCCCTCGGACAGGGTGGGTCGACCCAGTACTTC
CASSALGQGGSTQYF